This section outlines one T cell receptor (beta chain) sequence together with its context. Antigen specificity is unknown. Libraries were prepared by immunoSEQ multiplex PCR; TCRdb keeps only in-frame clonotypes and omits some of them. The sample lists around 29,000 clones, approximately 81% occurring once. The data were taken from a study of PD-1 blockade in classical Hodgkin lymphoma. The study's findings and limits: Only CD4+ TCR diversity, not CD8+, had risen significantly by C4D1. Newly diagnosed patients were reported to exhibit reduced baseline TCR diversity relative to healthy donors.

Time point indicated: cycle 4 day 1 (C4D1), after more than five weeks of nivolumab. All patients relapsed after autologous stem cell transplantation, and brentuximab vedotin exposure varied. Investigators isolated CD4+ T cells from thawed PBMCs through magnetic negative selection. The study recorded best responses of complete response, partial response or progressive disease. In germline, CDR1 is SGDLS, CDR2 YYNGEE. Trimming cost V 1 base and J 2 bases; bases outside gene matches: 4. CDR3 length equals 15 residues. Here the sequenced sample was CD4+ T cells from blood, taken before the fourth cycle of nivolumab. The chain is built from TRBV9 and TRBJ2-5; 8 bases are shared with TRBD2. The sequence came from a human donor with classical Hodgkin lymphoma. The chain's CDR3 is CASSVRSGGQETQYF. CDR3 nucleotide sequence: TGTGCCAGCAGCGTACGGAGCGGGGGTCAAGAGACCCAGTACTTC. Looking up the rest from reference TRBV9 and TRBJ2-5 gives the full variable domain: DSGVTQTPKHLITATGQRVTLRCSPRSGDLSVYWYQQSLDQGLQFLIQYYNGEERAKGNILERFSAQQFPDLHSELNLSSLELGDSALYFCASSVRSGGQETQYFGPGTRLLVL.